The 11 T cell receptor beta chains in this list originate from one sample, sequenced in a study of cytomegalovirus exposure and HLA in healthy donors. Profiling relied on immunoSEQ multiplex PCR, and the TCRdb table lists in-frame clones only, not all of them. The data show about 190,000 clones, about 86% seen once. Sequenced sample: PBMCs. These receptors were collected from a woman aged 18 to 35 in good health and CMV-seropositive.

For the CDR3, the DNA is TGTGCCAGCGGATGGACTAGTGCAGATACGCAGTATTTT. It codes for CASGWTSADTQYF. The rearrangement uses TRBV6-5 and TRBJ2-3; 7 nucleotides agree with TRBD2. V trimming: 8 bases; J trimming: 4 bases; junction bases outside the gene matches: 6. Germline V lookup: CDR1 MNHEY, CDR2 SVGAGI. The CDR3 runs 13 residues.

The CDR3 region has the DNA TGTGCCAGCAGGGGCGACACCGGGGAGCTGTTTTTT. Amino acids: CASRGDTGELFF. The J gene is TRBJ2-2, the V gene TRBV27; the D is unclear. The CDR3 length is 12 residues. Germline assignment: CDR1 MNHEY and CDR2 SMNVEV (reference sequence). V lost 6 bases to trimming and J lost 3 bases, with 5 bases between them.

The chain carries TRBV7-2 and TRBJ1-5; D gene unclear. The CDR3 is made up of 15 amino acids. V lost 5 bases to trimming and J lost 7 bases, with 18 bases between them. In germline, CDR1 is SGHTA, CDR2 FQGNSA. The CDR3, as DNA: TGTGCCAGCAGCCCCCTTGCGGGCCAGGTCCAGCCCCAGCATTTT. It yields the protein CASSPLAGQVQPQHF.

The chain combines TRBV18 with TRBJ1-4, with 10 bases that match TRBD1. Germline assignment: CDR1 KGHSH and CDR2 LQKENI. CDR3 length equals 13 residues. V shed 6 bases and J 8 bases; nucleotides not matched to a gene: 3. CDR3 residues: CASSRDRGEKLFF. CDR3 in DNA: TGTGCCAGCTCCCGGGACAGGGGCGAAAAACTGTTTTTT. Drawing the rest from reference TRBV18 and TRBJ1-4, the complete variable domain is NAGVMQNPRHLVRRRGQEARLRCSPMKGHSHVYWYRQLPEEGLKFMVYLQKENIIDESGMPKERFSAEFPKEGPSILRIQQVVRGDSAAYFCASSRDRGEKLFFGSGTQLSVL.

V and J are TRBV2 and TRBJ2-7, with 9 bases matching TRBD1. Germline CDR1 is SNHLY and CDR2 is FYNNEI. CDR3 length: 12 amino acids. Losses at the gene ends were 8 bases for V and 6 bases for J; bases not matched to a gene: 5. The CDR3 is CASGGQGPEQYF. Written as DNA, the CDR3 is TGTGCCAGCGGGGGACAGGGTCCCGAGCAGTACTTC.

The rearrangement uses TRBV27 and TRBJ2-5; 9 positions agree with TRBD1. J lost 5 bases, V lost 5 bases, and 9 bases had no gene match. This CDR3 is built from 15 residues. Germline values: CDR1 MNHEY, CDR2 SMNVEV (reference sequence). CDR3 loop: CASSPRQGGVETQYF. CDR3 in DNA: TGTGCCAGCAGTCCAAGACAGGGGGGGGTTGAGACCCAGTACTTC.

This chain joins TRBV19 and TRBJ1-2, with 7 nucleotides matching TRBD1. Germline CDR1 LNHDA, CDR2 SQIVND (reference sequence). V dropped 5 bases and J dropped 5; count of bases not matched to a gene: 8. This CDR3 spans 14 amino acids. The CDR3 loop is CASSGGTAVYGYTF. The DNA for the CDR3 is TGTGCCAGTAGTGGGGGGACAGCGGTATATGGCTACACCTTC.

The rearrangement links TRBV5-6 to TRBJ1-1; D perhaps matches TRBD1 (6 bases). The germline V gene encodes CDR1 SGHDT and CDR2 YYEEEE. Trimming left V 7 bases short and J 9 bases short, with 16 bases between. The CDR3 contains 12 residues. CDR3 region: CASSPGGAKAFF. The CDR3 region has the DNA TGTGCCAGCTCCCCCGGGGGGGCGAAAGCTTTCTTT.

This chain joins TRBV7-2 and TRBJ2-3; TRBD2 matches 8 bases. CDR3 length equals 15 residues. Germline V lookup: CDR1 SGHTA, CDR2 FQGNSA. With 1 base clipped from V and 4 bases from J, the junction kept 4 bases outside the gene matches. The chain's CDR3 is CASSLVAGWADTQYF. CDR3 DNA sequence: TGTGCCAGCAGCTTAGTAGCGGGGTGGGCAGATACGCAGTATTTT.

This clone was detected only a few times. This sequence joins TRBV7-7 and TRBJ2-2; perhaps TRBD2 as D (7 bases). Deletions cut 11 bases from V and 3 bases from J, with 16 bases between. The V gene's germline CDR1 is SSHAT and CDR2 FNYEAQ (reference sequence). The CDR3 contains 14 residues. The CDR3 region has the DNA TGTGCCGGGGCGGGGGCGATTTACACCGGGGAGCTGTTTTTT. Protein: CAGAGAIYTGELFF.

The chain combines TRBV19 with TRBJ2-1; no clear D gene. Germline V gene sequence: CDR1 LNHDA, CDR2 SQIVND (reference sequence). V lost 7 bases and J 12 bases, leaving 22 bases between the germline ends. The CDR3 is 14 residues long. The CDR3 spells CASNPPSLSKRQFF. The CDR3 nucleotides read TGTGCCAGTAACCCTCCCTCTCTTTCGAAGAGGCAGTTCTTC.